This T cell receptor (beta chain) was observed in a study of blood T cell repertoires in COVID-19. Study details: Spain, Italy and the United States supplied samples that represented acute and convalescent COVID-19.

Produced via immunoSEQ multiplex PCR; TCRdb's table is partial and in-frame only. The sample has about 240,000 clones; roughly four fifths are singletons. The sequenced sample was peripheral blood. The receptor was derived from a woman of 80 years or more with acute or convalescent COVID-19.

CDR3 in amino acids: CASSQDLGRGISYNEQFF. The DNA of the CDR3 is TGTGCCAGCAGCCAAGATCTGGGCCGGGGTATCTCCTACAATGAGCAGTTCTTC. The chain employs TRBV4-2 and TRBJ2-1; D might be TRBD2 (5 bases). The CDR3 spans 18 residues. Germline lookup yields CDR1 LGHNA and CDR2 YNFKEQ. V was trimmed by 0 bases and J by 0 bases, leaving 15 bases between them.